The 4 T cell receptor beta chains below were found in one sample sequenced in a study of blood T cell repertoires in COVID-19. The table came from immunoSEQ multiplex PCR; TCRdb's copy has only in-frame clones and leaves some out. The table records about 350,000 clones, approximately 84% of them present only once. The sequencing sample was made of PBMCs or T cells enriched from blood (not recorded which). These receptor sequences come from a young woman who had recovered from COVID-19.

This clone was observed a single time. This sequence joins TRBV19 and TRBJ1-1; possible D gene TRBD1, 6 bases. This CDR3 spans 14 amino acids. Per germline, CDR1 LNHDA and CDR2 SQIVND (reference sequence). The V end was cut by 6 bases, the J end by 1 base, with 12 bases between. For the CDR3, the DNA is TGTGCCAGTAGCCACAGGGCGCGGAACACTGAAGCTTTCTTT. This encodes CASSHRARNTEAFF.

The gene calls are TRBV28 and TRBJ2-7; D is possibly TRBD2 (6 bases). The length of the CDR3 is 12 residues. Germline V gene sequence: CDR1 MDHEN, CDR2 SYDVKM. With 3 bases removed from V and 6 bases from J, the gap between germline ends came to 9 bases. The CDR3: CASSFGRREQYF. Written as DNA, the CDR3 is TGTGCCAGCAGTTTTGGGAGGCGCGAGCAGTACTTC. The variable domain in full, completed from reference TRBV28 and TRBJ2-7, reads DVKVTQSSRYLVKRTGEKVFLECVQDMDHENMFWYRQDPGLGLRLIYFSYDVKMKEKGDIPEGYSVSREKKERFSLILESASTNQTSMYLCASSFGRREQYFGPGTRLTVT.

DNA of the CDR3: TGTGCCAGCAGTGTTTCCGGGACTAACACAGATACGCAGTATTTT. Its protein is CASSVSGTNTDTQYF. J is TRBJ2-3 and V is TRBV27; 7 nucleotides match TRBD2. Germline lookup yields CDR1 MNHEY and CDR2 SMNVEV (reference sequence). CDR3 length: 15 residues. Germline trimming cut 5 bases from V and 2 bases from J; bases unmatched to any gene: 7.

This chain connects TRBV3-1 (or the pseudogene TRBV3-2) to TRBJ1-5; possible D gene TRBD1, 5 bases. The V end was cut by 0 bases, the J end by 3 bases, with 9 bases between. CDR3 length: 15 amino acids. CDR1 is LGHDT and CDR2 is YNNKEL in the germline V gene (reference sequence). Here the CDR3 DNA reads TGTGCCAGCAGCCAAGACTTACAGGCCAATCAGCCCCAGCATTTT. Protein: CASSQDLQANQPQHF.